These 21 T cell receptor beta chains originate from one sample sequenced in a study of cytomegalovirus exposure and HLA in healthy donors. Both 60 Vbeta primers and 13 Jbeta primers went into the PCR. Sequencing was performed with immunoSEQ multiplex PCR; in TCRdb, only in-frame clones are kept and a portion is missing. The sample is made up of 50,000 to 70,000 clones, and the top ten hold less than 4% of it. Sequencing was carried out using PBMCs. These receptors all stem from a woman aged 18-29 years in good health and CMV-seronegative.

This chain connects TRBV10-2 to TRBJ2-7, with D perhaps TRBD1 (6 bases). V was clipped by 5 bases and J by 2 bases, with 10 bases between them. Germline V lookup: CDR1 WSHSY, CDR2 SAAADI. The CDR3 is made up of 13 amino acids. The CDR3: CASSQGGPYEQYF. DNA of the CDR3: TGCGCCAGCAGTCAAGGGGGACCCTACGAGCAGTACTTC.

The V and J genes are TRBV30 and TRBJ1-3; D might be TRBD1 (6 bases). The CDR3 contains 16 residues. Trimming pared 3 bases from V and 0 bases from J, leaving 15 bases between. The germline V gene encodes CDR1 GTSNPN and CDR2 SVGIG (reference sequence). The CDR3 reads CAWSHGAGASGNTIYF. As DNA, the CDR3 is TGTGCCTGGAGCCACGGGGCAGGGGCCTCTGGAAACACCATATATTTT.

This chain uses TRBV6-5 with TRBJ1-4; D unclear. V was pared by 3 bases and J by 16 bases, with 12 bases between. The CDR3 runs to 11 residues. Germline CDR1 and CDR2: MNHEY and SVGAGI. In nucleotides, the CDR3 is TGTGCCAGCAGTTATTTGGGGAGAGAGTTTTTT. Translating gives CASSYLGREFF.

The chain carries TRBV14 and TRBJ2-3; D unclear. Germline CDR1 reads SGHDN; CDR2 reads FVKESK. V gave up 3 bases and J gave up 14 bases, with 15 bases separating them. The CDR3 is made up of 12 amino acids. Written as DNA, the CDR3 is TGTGCCAGCAGCCACATATTGCGACTTCTGTATTTT. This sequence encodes CASSHILRLLYF.

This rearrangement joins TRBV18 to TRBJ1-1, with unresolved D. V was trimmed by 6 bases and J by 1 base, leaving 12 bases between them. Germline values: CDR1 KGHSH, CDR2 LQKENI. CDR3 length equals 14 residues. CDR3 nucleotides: TGTGCCAGCTCCCCTCAGATACAGAACACTGAAGCTTTCTTT. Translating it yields CASSPQIQNTEAFF.

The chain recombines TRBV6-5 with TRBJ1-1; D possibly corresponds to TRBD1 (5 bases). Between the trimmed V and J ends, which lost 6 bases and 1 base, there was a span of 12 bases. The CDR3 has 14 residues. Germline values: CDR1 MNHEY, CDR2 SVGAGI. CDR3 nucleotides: TGTGCCAGCAGCGCACAGGCCAAGAACACTGAAGCTTTCTTT. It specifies CASSAQAKNTEAFF.

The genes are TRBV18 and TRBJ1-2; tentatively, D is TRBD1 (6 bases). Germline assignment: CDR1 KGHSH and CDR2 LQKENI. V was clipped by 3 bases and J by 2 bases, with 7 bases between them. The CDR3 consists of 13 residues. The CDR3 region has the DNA TGTGCCAGCTCACCGGACAGAAACTATGGCTACACCTTC. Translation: CASSPDRNYGYTF.

DNA of the CDR3: TGTGCCTGGAGTTGGGGGGGGACTAATGAAAAACTGTTTTTT. This encodes CAWSWGGTNEKLFF. This chain uses TRBV30 with TRBJ1-4, with D possibly TRBD1 on 5 matching bases. V gave up 2 bases and J gave up 2 bases, with 9 bases separating them. This CDR3 is built from 14 residues. Germline CDR1 is GTSNPN and CDR2 is SVGIG (reference sequence).

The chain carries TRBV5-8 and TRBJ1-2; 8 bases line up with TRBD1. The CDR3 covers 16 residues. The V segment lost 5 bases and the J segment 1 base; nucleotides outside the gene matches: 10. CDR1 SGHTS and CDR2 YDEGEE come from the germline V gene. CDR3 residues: CASSDRGPIYNYGYTF. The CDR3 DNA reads TGTGCCAGCAGTGACAGGGGACCAATTTATAACTATGGCTACACCTTC.

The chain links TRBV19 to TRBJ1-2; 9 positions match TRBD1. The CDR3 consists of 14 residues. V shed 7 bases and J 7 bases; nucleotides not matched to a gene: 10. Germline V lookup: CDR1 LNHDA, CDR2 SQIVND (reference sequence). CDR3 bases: TGTGCCAGTACCCCCGGACAGGGGTTTGTTGGCTACACCTTC. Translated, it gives CASTPGQGFVGYTF. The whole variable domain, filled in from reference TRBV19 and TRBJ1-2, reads DGGITQSPKYLFRKEGQNVTLSCEQNLNHDAMYWYRQDPGQGLRLIYYSQIVNDFQKGDIAEGYSVSREKKESFPLTVTSAQKNPTAFYLCASTPGQGFVGYTFGSGTRLTVV.

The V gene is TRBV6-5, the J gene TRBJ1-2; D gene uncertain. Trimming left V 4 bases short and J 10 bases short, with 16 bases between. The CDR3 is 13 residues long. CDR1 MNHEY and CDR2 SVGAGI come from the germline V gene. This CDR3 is CASSSRTFNPYTF. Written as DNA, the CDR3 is TGTGCCAGCAGTTCCCGAACTTTCAACCCCTACACCTTC.

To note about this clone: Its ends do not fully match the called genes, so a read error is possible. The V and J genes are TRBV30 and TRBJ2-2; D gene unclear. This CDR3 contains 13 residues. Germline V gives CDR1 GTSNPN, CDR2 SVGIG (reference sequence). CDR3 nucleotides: TGTGCCCGGAGTGCCGCGAACACCGGGGAGCTGTTTTTT. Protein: CARSAANTGELFF.

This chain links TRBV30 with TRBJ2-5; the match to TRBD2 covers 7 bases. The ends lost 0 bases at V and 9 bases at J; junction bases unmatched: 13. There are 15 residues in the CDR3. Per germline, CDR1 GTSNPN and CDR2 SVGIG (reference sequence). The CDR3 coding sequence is TGTGCCTGGAGTGTAGTACCCCGGACTAGTAATCCCCAGTACTTC. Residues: CAWSVVPRTSNPQYF.

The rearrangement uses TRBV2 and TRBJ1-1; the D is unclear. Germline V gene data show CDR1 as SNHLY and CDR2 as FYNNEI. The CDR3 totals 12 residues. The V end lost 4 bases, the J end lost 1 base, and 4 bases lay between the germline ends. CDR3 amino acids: CASSGQNTEAFF. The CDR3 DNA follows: TGTGCCAGCAGTGGACAGAACACTGAAGCTTTCTTT.

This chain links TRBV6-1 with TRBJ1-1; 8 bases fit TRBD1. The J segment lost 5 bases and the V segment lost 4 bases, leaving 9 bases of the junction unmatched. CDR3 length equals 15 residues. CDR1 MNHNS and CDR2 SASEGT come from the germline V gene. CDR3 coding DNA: TGTGCCAGCAGTGTAGATCCTACAGGGGGAACTGAAGCTTTCTTT. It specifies CASSVDPTGGTEAFF.

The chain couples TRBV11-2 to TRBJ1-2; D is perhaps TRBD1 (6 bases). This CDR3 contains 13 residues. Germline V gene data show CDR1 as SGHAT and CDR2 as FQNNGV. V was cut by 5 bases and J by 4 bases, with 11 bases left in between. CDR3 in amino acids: CASSPGGAYGYTF. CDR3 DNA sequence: TGTGCCAGCAGCCCGGGGGGGGCCTATGGCTACACCTTC. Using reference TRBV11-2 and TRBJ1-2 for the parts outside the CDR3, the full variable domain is EAGVAQSPRYKIIEKRQSVAFWCNPISGHATLYWYQQILGQGPKLLIQFQNNGVVDDSQLPKDRFSAERLKGVDSTLKIQPAKLEDSAVYLCASSPGGAYGYTFGSGTRLTVV.

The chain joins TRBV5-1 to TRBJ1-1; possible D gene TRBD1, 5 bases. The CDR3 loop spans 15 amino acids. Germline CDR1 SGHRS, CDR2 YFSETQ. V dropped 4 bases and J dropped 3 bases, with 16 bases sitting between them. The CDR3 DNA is TGCGCCAGCAGCCAGAGTTGGGGCTGGGACACTGAAGCTTTCTTT. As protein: CASSQSWGWDTEAFF.

CDR3 region: CASSEDDLLANTGELFF. For the CDR3, the DNA is TGTGCCAGCAGTGAAGATGACTTACTCGCGAACACCGGGGAGCTGTTTTTT. V gene TRBV2 combines with J gene TRBJ2-2; D gene uncertain. Germline CDR1 reads SNHLY; CDR2 reads FYNNEI. The length of the CDR3 is 17 residues. The V gene lost 1 base and the J gene lost 0 bases, with 12 bases spanning the gap. Full variable domain (rest looked up from reference TRBV2 and TRBJ2-2): EPEVTQTPSHQVTQMGQEVILRCVPISNHLYFYWYRQILGQKVEFLVSFYNNEISEKSEIFDDQFSVERPDGSNFTLKIRSTKLEDSAMYFCASSEDDLLANTGELFFGEGSRLTVL.

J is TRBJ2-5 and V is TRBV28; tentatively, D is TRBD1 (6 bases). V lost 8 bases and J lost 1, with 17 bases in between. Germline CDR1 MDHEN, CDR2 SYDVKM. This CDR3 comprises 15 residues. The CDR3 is CASAEYRVLQETQYF. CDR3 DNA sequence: TGTGCCAGCGCTGAGTACAGGGTCCTCCAAGAGACCCAGTACTTC.

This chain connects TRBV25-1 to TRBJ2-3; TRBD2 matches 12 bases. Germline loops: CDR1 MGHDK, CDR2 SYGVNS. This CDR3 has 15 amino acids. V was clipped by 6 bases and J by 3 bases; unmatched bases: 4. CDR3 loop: CASRTSGSETDTQYF. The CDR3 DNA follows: TGTGCCAGCAGGACTAGCGGGAGTGAGACAGATACGCAGTATTTT.

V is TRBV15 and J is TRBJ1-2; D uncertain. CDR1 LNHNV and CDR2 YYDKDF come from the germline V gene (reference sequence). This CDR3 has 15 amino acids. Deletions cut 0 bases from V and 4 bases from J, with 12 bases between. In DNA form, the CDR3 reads TGTGCCACCAGCAGAGATGCGGGTTTAATCTATGGCTACACCTTC. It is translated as CATSRDAGLIYGYTF. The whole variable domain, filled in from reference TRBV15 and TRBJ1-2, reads DAMVIQNPRYQVTQFGKPVTLSCSQTLNHNVMYWYQQKSSQAPKLLFHYYDKDFNNEADTPDNFQSRRPNTSFCFLDIRSPGLGDTAMYLCATSRDAGLIYGYTFGSGTRLTVV.